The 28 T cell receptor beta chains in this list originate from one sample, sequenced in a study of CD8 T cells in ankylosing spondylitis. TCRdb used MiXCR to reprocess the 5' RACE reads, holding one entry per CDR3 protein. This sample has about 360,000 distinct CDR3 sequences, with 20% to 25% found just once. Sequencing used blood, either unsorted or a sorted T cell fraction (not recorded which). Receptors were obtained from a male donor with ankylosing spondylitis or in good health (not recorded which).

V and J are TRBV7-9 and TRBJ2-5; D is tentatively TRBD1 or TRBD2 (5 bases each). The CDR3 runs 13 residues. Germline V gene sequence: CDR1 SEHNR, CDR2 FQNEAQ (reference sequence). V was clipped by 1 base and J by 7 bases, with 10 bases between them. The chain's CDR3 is CASSLGDHRTQYF. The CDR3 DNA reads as TGTGCCAGCAGCTTAGGGGACCATCGGACCCAGTACTTC.

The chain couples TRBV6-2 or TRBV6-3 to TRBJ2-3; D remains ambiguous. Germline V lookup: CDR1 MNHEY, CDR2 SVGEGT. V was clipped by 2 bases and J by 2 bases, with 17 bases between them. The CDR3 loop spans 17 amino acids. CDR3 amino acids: CASSYHRVVPHTDTQYF. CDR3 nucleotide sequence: TGTGCCAGCAGTTACCACCGGGTGGTACCTCACACAGATACGCAGTATTTT.

The chain's CDR3 is CASSPKNEGARNQPQHF. The CDR3 DNA reads TGTGCCAGCAGCCCTAAGAATGAGGGGGCGCGCAATCAGCCCCAGCATTTT. The chain joins TRBV28 to TRBJ1-5; TRBD1 matches at 7 bases. This CDR3 is 17 amino acids long. J lost 2 bases, V lost 6 bases, and 13 bases had no gene match. Germline V lookup: CDR1 MDHEN, CDR2 SYDVKM.

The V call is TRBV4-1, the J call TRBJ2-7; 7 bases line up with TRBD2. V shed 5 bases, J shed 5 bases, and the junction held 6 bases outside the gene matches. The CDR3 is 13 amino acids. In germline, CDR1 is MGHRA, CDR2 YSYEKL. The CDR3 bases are TGCGCCAGCAGCGGGATTGGGGGGGACGAGCAGTACTTC. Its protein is CASSGIGGDEQYF.

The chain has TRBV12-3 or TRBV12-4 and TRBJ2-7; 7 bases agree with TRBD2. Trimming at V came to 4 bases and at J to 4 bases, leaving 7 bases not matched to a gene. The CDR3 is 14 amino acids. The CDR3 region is CASSWEGMGYEQYF. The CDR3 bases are TGTGCCAGCAGTTGGGAGGGGATGGGGTACGAGCAGTACTTC.

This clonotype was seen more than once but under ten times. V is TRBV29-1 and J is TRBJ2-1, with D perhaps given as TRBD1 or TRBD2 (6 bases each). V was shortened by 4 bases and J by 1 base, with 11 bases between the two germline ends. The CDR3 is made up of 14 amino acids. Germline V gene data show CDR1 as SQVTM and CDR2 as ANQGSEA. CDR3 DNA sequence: TGCAGCGTTGGAGGGGGGCTATCCTACAATGAGCAGTTCTTC. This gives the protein CSVGGGLSYNEQFF.

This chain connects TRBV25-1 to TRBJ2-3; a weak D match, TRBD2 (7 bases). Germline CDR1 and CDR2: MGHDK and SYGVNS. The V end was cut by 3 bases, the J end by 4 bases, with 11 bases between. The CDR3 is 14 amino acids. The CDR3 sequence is CASSEGGAADTQYF. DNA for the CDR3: TGTGCCAGCAGTGAGGGGGGGGCGGCAGATACGCAGTATTTT.

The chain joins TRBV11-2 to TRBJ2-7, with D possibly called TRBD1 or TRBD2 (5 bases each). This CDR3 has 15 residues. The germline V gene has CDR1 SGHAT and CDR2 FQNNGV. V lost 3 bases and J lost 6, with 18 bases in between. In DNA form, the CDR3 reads TGTGCCAGCAGCTTCTACCTGGGGGAATCTCTCGAGCAGTACTTC. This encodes CASSFYLGESLEQYF.

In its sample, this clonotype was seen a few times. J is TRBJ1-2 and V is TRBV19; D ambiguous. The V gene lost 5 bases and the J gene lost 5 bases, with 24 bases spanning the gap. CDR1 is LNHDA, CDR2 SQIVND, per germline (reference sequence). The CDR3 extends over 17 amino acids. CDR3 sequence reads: CASSLNYVEIPRYGYTF. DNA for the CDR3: TGTGCCAGTAGTCTTAACTACGTGGAGATCCCCCGGTATGGCTACACCTTC.

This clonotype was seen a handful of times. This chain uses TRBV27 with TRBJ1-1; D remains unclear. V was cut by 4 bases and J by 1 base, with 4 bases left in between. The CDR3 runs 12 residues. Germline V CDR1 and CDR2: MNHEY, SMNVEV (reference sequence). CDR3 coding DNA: TGTGCCAGCAGTTCTCAGAACACTGAAGCTTTCTTT. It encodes CASSSQNTEAFF.

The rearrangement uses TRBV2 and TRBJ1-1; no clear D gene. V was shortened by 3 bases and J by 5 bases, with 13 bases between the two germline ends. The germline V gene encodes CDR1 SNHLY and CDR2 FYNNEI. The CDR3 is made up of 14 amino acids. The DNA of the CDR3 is TGTGCCAGCAGTGACTCCGGGGAGAGGACTGAAGCTTTCTTT. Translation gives CASSDSGERTEAFF.

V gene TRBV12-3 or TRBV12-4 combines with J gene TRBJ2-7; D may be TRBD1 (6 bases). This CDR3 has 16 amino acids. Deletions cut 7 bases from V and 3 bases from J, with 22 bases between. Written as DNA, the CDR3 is TGTGCCAGCATCCCGGGGCAGGCGCTCAGGGGCTACGAGCAGTACTTC. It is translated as CASIPGQALRGYEQYF.

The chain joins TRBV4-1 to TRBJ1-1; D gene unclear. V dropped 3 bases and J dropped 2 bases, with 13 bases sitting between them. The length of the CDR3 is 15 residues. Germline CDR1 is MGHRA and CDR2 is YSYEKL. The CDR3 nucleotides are TGCGCCAGCAGCCACCTCGGGCGGGGTAACACTGAAGCTTTCTTT. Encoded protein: CASSHLGRGNTEAFF.

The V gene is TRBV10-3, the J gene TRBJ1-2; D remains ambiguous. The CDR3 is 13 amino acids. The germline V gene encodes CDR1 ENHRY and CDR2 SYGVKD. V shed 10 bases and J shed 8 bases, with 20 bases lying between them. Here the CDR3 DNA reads TGTGCCACCTACTCTGAAATATGGCGGGGCTACACCTTC. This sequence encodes CATYSEIWRGYTF.

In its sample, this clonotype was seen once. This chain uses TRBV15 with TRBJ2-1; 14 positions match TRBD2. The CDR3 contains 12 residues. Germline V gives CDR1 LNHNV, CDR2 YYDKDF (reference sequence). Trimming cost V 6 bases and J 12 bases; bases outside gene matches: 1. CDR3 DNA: TGTGCCACCAGAGGACTAGCGGGGGGGCAGTTCTTC. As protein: CATRGLAGGQFF.

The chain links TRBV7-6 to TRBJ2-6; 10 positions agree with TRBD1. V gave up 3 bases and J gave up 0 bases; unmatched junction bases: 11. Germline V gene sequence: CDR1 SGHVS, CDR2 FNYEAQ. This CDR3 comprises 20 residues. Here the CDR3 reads CASSFKYTGTGDSGANVLTF. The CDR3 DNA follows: TGTGCCAGCAGCTTCAAATATACCGGGACAGGGGACTCTGGGGCCAACGTCCTGACTTTC.

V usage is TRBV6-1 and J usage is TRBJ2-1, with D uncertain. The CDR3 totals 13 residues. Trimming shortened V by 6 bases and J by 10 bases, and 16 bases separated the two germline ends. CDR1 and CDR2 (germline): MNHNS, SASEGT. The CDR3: CASRGISLQEQFF. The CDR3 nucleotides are TGTGCCAGCAGGGGTATTAGCCTCCAGGAGCAGTTCTTC.

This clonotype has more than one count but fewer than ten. CDR3 DNA sequence: TGTGCCAGCAGTGTATCTGGGACAGGGGACGTCCAAGAGACCCAGTACTTC. It yields the protein CASSVSGTGDVQETQYF. The rearrangement links TRBV2 to TRBJ2-5; TRBD1 aligns across 10 bases. Germline CDR1 is SNHLY and CDR2 is FYNNEI. V trimming: 4 bases; J trimming: 1 base; junction bases outside the gene matches: 9. The length of the CDR3 is 17 residues.

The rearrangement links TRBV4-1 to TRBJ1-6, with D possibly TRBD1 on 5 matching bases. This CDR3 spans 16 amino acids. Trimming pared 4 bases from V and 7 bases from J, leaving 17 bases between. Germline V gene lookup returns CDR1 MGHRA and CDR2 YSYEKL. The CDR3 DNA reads TGCGCCAGCAGCCCGGGACCTCCGGGGATGAATTCACCCCTCCACTTT. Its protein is CASSPGPPGMNSPLHF.

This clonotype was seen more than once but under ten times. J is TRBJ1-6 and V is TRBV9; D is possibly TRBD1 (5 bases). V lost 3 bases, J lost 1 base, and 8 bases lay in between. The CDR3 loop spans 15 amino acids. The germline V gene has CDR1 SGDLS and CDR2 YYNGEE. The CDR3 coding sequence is TGTGCCAGCAGCGCTGGGGGATCCTATAATTCACCCCTCCACTTT. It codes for CASSAGGSYNSPLHF.

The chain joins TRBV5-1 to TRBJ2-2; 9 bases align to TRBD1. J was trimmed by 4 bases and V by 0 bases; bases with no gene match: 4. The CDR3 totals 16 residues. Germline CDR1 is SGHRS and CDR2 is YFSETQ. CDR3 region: CASSLGLTGGTGELFF. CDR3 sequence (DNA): TGCGCCAGCAGCTTGGGCCTGACAGGGGGCACCGGGGAGCTGTTTTTT.

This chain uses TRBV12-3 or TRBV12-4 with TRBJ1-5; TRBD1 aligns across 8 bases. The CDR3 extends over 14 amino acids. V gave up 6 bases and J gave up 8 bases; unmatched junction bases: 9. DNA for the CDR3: TGTGCCAGCAGCCCGACCGGGACAGGTGAGCCCCAGCATTTT. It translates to CASSPTGTGEPQHF.

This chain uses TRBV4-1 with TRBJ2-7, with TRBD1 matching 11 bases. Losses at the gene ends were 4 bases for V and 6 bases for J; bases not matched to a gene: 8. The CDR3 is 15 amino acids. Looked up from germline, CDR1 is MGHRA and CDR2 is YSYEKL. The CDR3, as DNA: TGCGCCAGCAGCCTAGGACAGGGGGCGCAATCCGAGCAGTACTTC. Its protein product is CASSLGQGAQSEQYF.

The CDR3 spells CASSQDRGRNTEAFF. Here the CDR3 DNA reads TGCGCCAGCAGCCAAGACAGGGGGCGGAACACTGAAGCTTTCTTT. The chain carries TRBV4-1 and TRBJ1-1, with 8 positions matching TRBD1. With 0 bases clipped from V and 1 base from J, the junction kept 1 base outside the gene matches. CDR3 length: 15 amino acids. Germline V CDR1 and CDR2: MGHRA, YSYEKL.

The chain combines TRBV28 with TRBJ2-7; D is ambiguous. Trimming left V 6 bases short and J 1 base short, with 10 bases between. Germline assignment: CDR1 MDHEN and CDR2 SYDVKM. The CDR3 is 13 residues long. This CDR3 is CASRPVGSYEQYF. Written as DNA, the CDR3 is TGTGCCAGCAGGCCAGTAGGATCCTACGAGCAGTACTTC.

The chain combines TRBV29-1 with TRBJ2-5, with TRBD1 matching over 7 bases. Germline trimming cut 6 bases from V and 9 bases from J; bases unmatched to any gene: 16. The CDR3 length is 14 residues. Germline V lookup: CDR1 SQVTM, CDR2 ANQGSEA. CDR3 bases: TGCAGCGTCCAAGGGACAGCCCGCCAAGGGGCCCAGTACTTC. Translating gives CSVQGTARQGAQYF.

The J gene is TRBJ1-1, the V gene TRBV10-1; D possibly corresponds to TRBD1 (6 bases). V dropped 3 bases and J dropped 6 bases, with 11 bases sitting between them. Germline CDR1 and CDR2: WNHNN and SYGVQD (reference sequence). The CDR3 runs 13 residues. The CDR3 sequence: CASSETQGAEAFF. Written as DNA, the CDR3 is TGCGCCAGCAGTGAAACACAGGGAGCTGAAGCTTTCTTT.

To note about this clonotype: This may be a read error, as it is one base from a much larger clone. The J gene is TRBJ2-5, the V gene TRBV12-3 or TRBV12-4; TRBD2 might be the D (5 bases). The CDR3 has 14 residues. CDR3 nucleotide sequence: TGTGCCAGCAGTTTAGCAGCTAGCTGGAAGACCAAGTACTTC. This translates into CASSLAASWKTKYF.